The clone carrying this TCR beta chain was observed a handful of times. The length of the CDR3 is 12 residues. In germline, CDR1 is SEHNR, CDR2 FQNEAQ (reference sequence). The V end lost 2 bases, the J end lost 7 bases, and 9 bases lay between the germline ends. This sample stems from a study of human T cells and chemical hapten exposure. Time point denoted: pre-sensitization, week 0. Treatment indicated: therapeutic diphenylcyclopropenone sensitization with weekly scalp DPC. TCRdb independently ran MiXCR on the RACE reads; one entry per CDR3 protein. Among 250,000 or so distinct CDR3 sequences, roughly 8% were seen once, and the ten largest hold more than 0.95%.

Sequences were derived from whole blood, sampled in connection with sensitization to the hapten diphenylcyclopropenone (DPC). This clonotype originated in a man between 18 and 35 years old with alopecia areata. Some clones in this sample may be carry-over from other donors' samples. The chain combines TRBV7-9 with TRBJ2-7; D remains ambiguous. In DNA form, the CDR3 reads TGTGCCAGCAGCTTACGGGTTCGGGAGCAGTACTTC. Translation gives CASSLRVREQYF.